Below are 25 T cell receptor beta chains sequenced from a single sample in a study of blood T cell repertoires in COVID-19. Repertoires were generated with immunoSEQ multiplex PCR, while TCRdb's copy carries only in-frame clones and drops some. Found here are under 300,000 clones, around 80% of them singletons; the top ten hold around 1.5%. Sample: peripheral blood. Every receptor here comes from a woman between 35 and 50 years old who had recovered from COVID-19.

This chain links TRBV6-1 with TRBJ2-7; 9 bases are a match to TRBD1. V was pared by 1 base and J by 1 base, with 5 bases of the junction left unmatched. This CDR3 is built from 16 residues. Germline V gene data show CDR1 as MNHNS and CDR2 as SASEGT. CDR3 in DNA: TGTGCCAGCAGTGAAGTCGCGGGACAGGGTTCCTACGAGCAGTACTTC. This translates into CASSEVAGQGSYEQYF.

This chain uses TRBV9 with TRBJ2-2, with TRBD2 identical over 11 bases. The CDR3 length is 17 residues. The V and J ends lost 1 base and 0 bases, in that order; junction bases with no gene match: 2. From germline, CDR1 is SGDLS and CDR2 YYNGEE. CDR3 amino acids: CASSVLAGGANTGELFF. The CDR3 nucleotides read TGTGCCAGCAGCGTACTAGCGGGGGGCGCGAACACCGGGGAGCTGTTTTTT.

This rearrangement joins TRBV19 to TRBJ2-5; 10 bases align to TRBD1. The CDR3 extends over 16 amino acids. Germline V gene sequence: CDR1 LNHDA, CDR2 SQIVND (reference sequence). V lost 1 base to trimming and J lost 3 bases; unmatched junction nucleotides: 5. CDR3 bases: TGTGCCAGTAGTATAGGTCCCGGGACAGGGGAAGAGACCCAGTACTTC. This gives the protein CASSIGPGTGEETQYF.

The chain combines TRBV10-3 with TRBJ2-5, with TRBD2 identical over 9 bases. J was trimmed by 5 bases and V by 5 bases; bases with no gene match: 6. Germline values: CDR1 ENHRY, CDR2 SYGVKD. The CDR3 has 14 amino acids. The CDR3 here is CAISIAGAGETQYF. CDR3 in DNA: TGTGCCATCAGTATAGCGGGGGCCGGGGAGACCCAGTACTTC.

This chain connects TRBV19 to TRBJ2-5; TRBD2 matches 10 bases. The V gene end was trimmed by 5 bases and the J gene end by 5 bases; junction bases not matched to a gene: 5. Germline-derived CDR1 and CDR2 are LNHDA and SQIVND (reference sequence). This CDR3 is 14 amino acids long. CDR3: CASSSLAGVETQYF. The CDR3 DNA follows: TGTGCCAGTAGTTCCCTAGCGGGGGTGGAGACCCAGTACTTC.

CDR3 amino acids: CASEALAGTGELFF. CDR3 sequence (DNA): TGTGCCAGCGAGGCCCTAGCGGGCACCGGGGAGCTGTTTTTT. The genes are TRBV3-1 (or the pseudogene TRBV3-2) and TRBJ2-2, with TRBD2 matching 8 bases. CDR3 length equals 14 residues. The V gene end was trimmed by 8 bases and the J gene end by 4 bases; junction bases not matched to a gene: 6. The germline gives CDR1 LGHDT, CDR2 YNNKEL (reference sequence).

The gene calls are TRBV7-2 and TRBJ1-5; 7 bases line up with TRBD1. V lost 6 bases and J lost 8; bases outside the gene matches: 7. The CDR3 totals 13 residues. Per germline, CDR1 SGHTA and CDR2 FQGNSA. The CDR3 sequence is CASSPGQAEPQHF. CDR3 DNA sequence: TGTGCCAGCAGTCCAGGACAGGCGGAGCCCCAGCATTTT.

The chain has TRBV6-8 and TRBJ1-4, with a possible D match to TRBD1 (6 bases). The CDR3 has 20 residues. V was trimmed by 5 bases and J by 3 bases, leaving 28 bases between them. Germline-derived CDR1 and CDR2 are MNHGY and SAAAGT. DNA of the CDR3: TGTGCCAGCAGTCCTCTCAATCCAGAGACAGGTACGCCCGCTAATGAAAAACTGTTTTTT. Protein sequence: CASSPLNPETGTPANEKLFF.

This clone was seen once. This sequence joins TRBV2 and TRBJ1-4; tentatively, D is TRBD1 (6 bases). The V and J ends lost 9 bases and 8 bases respectively, with 13 bases between them. The germline CDR1 and CDR2 sequences are SNHLY and FYNNEI. The CDR3 is 12 amino acids. The CDR3 is CASTGLGEKLFF. The CDR3 DNA reads TGTGCCAGTACAGGGTTAGGGGAAAAACTGTTTTTT.

The sample holds a few counts of this clone. This sequence joins TRBV29-1 and TRBJ1-1; D not certain. Germline CDR1 reads SQVTM; CDR2 reads ANQGSEA. This CDR3 has 12 residues. V gave up 5 bases and J gave up 0 bases, with 7 bases separating them. CDR3 bases: TGCAGCGTTTCTGTATTGAACACTGAAGCTTTCTTT. Translation: CSVSVLNTEAFF.

V gene TRBV28 combines with J gene TRBJ1-2; a weak D match, TRBD1 (5 bases). The CDR3 spans 15 residues. Trimming pared 5 bases from V and 7 bases from J, leaving 20 bases between. Germline CDR1 reads MDHEN; CDR2 reads SYDVKM. In nucleotides, the CDR3 is TGTGCCAGCAGTATACCCTGGGCAGGGAGGACTGGCTACACCTTC. It yields the protein CASSIPWAGRTGYTF.

The chain carries TRBV7-8 and TRBJ2-7; D is possibly TRBD2 (7 bases). This CDR3 comprises 14 residues. Trimming removed 1 base at V and 6 bases at J, with 13 bases between. CDR1 and CDR2 from the germline V gene are SGHVS and FQNEAQ. The CDR3 loop is CASSLVGGPSEQYF. CDR3 nucleotides: TGTGCCAGCAGCTTAGTGGGGGGGCCTTCCGAGCAGTACTTC. Combining the CDR3 with reference TRBV7-8 and TRBJ2-7 gives the whole variable domain GAGVSQSPRYKVAKRGQDVALRCDPISGHVSLFWYQQALGQGPEFLTYFQNEAQLDKSGLPSDRFFAERPEGSVSTLKIQRTQQEDSAVYLCASSLVGGPSEQYFGPGTRLTVT.

V gene TRBV15 combines with J gene TRBJ1-3; 8 bases line up with TRBD1. The CDR3 spans 14 residues. The ends lost 6 bases at V and 2 bases at J; junction bases unmatched: 3. Germline V gene lookup returns CDR1 LNHNV and CDR2 YYDKDF (reference sequence). CDR3 loop: CATRETGAGNTIYF. Here the CDR3 DNA reads TGTGCCACCAGGGAGACAGGGGCTGGAAACACCATATATTTT. Full variable domain (outside the CDR3, taken from reference TRBV15 and TRBJ1-3): DAMVIQNPRYQVTQFGKPVTLSCSQTLNHNVMYWYQQKSSQAPKLLFHYYDKDFNNEADTPDNFQSRRPNTSFCFLDIRSPGLGDTAMYLCATRETGAGNTIYFGEGSWLTVV.

This clone was seen only once. V gene TRBV12-3 or TRBV12-4 combines with J gene TRBJ1-1; no reliable D call. CDR3 length: 13 residues. Trimming pared 2 bases from V and 6 bases from J, leaving 10 bases between. CDR3 DNA: TGTGCCAGCAGTTTATTTGGAGGGTCTGAAGCTTTCTTT. It translates to CASSLFGGSEAFF.

J is TRBJ2-2 and V is TRBV7-2; 7 bases are a match to TRBD1. V was clipped by 5 bases and J by 6 bases; unmatched bases: 6. From germline, CDR1 is SGHTA and CDR2 FQGNSA. This CDR3 has 14 amino acids. This CDR3 reads CASSRRQGPGELFF. CDR3 DNA sequence: TGTGCCAGCAGCAGGCGACAGGGCCCCGGGGAGCTGTTTTTT.

The chain combines TRBV24-1 with TRBJ2-1; the D gene is possibly TRBD2 (6 bases). This CDR3 spans 17 amino acids. V was trimmed by 3 bases and J by 8 bases, leaving 22 bases between them. In germline, CDR1 is KGHDR, CDR2 SFDVKD. CDR3 region: CATSDQPLSATRDEQFF. CDR3 sequence (DNA): TGTGCCACCAGTGATCAACCCCTTAGCGCGACTAGGGATGAGCAGTTCTTC.

V and J are TRBV6-5 and TRBJ2-3; TRBD1 might be the D (5 bases). The germline V gene has CDR1 MNHEY and CDR2 SVGAGI. V was clipped by 2 bases and J by 6 bases, with 9 bases between them. The CDR3 length is 13 residues. CDR3 DNA sequence: TGTGCCAGCAGTTACAGGGGTTTCGATACGCAGTATTTT. This codes for CASSYRGFDTQYF.

The chain carries TRBV21-1 and TRBJ2-1; the table's D call of TRBD1 was not tested on the DNA. TRBV21-1 is described as a pseudogene. CDR3 length equals 16 residues. The CDR3 protein is CASSTPRDRAPNEQFF. The CDR3, as DNA: TGTGCCAGCAGTACTCCCCGGGACAGGGCCCCGAATGAGCAGTTCTTC.

There are a few counts of this clone. One end of the junction varies from germline; a read error may be responsible. The V call is TRBV4-1, the J call TRBJ1-4, with unresolved D. The CDR3 has 14 amino acids. Germline V CDR1 and CDR2: MGHRA, YSYEKL. CDR3 loop: CASSQDSGSPRKLF. The CDR3 DNA follows: TGCGCCAGCAGCCAAGACAGCGGGTCTCCACGAAAGCTTTTT.

The V and J genes are TRBV10-3 and TRBJ1-5; D is uncertain. V lost 0 bases to trimming and J lost 4 bases, with 4 bases between them. The CDR3 runs to 13 residues. Germline V gene lookup returns CDR1 ENHRY and CDR2 SYGVKD. CDR3 sequence: CAISESENQPQHF. The CDR3 nucleotides read TGTGCCATCAGTGAGTCGGAGAATCAGCCCCAGCATTTT.

The V gene is TRBV28, the J gene TRBJ2-2, with a weak D call TRBD2 (5 bases). V was trimmed by 9 bases and J by 0 bases, leaving 11 bases between them. CDR3 length equals 14 residues. CDR1 is MDHEN, CDR2 SYDVKM, per germline. CDR3 nucleotide sequence: TGTGCCAGTAACGTGGGAGCGAACACCGGGGAGCTGTTTTTT. As protein: CASNVGANTGELFF.

This clone was counted only a few times. In the same sample, other DNA sequences code for this CDR3. The J gene is TRBJ1-2, the V gene TRBV4-3; D gene ambiguous. The ends were cut back, 0 bases at V and 3 bases at J, with 8 bases in the middle. Germline lookup yields CDR1 LGHNA and CDR2 YSLEER. This CDR3 has 14 amino acids. In nucleotides, the CDR3 is TGCGCCAGCAGCCAAGATCTCGAGGACTATGGCTACACCTTC. It specifies CASSQDLEDYGYTF.

The chain has TRBV6-2 or TRBV6-3 and TRBJ2-2, with 13 bases identical to TRBD2. V shed 2 bases and J 0 bases; nucleotides not matched to a gene: 0. In germline, CDR1 is MNHEY, CDR2 SVGEGT. The CDR3 is made up of 17 amino acids. CDR3 region: CASSYTSGGANTGELFF. In DNA, the CDR3 is TGTGCCAGCAGTTACACTAGCGGGGGGGCGAACACCGGGGAGCTGTTTTTT.

The V and J genes are TRBV6-5 and TRBJ2-1; 8 bases agree with TRBD2. The V and J ends lost 8 bases and 5 bases, in that order; junction bases with no gene match: 5. This CDR3 contains 13 residues. Looked up from germline, CDR1 is MNHEY and CDR2 is SVGAGI. The CDR3 DNA reads TGTGCCAGCTTTGGCGGGGGGAACAATGAGCAGTTCTTC. Translated, it gives CASFGGGNNEQFF.

The V call is TRBV19, the J call TRBJ2-1; possibly TRBD2 for D (6 bases). V was pared by 3 bases and J by 6 bases, with 12 bases between. The CDR3 sequence is 14 residues long. The germline gives CDR1 LNHDA, CDR2 SQIVND (reference sequence). The CDR3 DNA sequence: TGTGCCAGTAGTATGGCACTAGCAGTCAATGAGCAGTTCTTC. Protein product: CASSMALAVNEQFF.